Presented here are 5 T cell receptor beta chains from one specimen sequenced in a study of beta chain features in type 1 diabetes. The isolated RNA, all of it, was reverse transcribed, so expressed TCRB transcripts were what got sequenced. Measured with immunoSEQ multiplex PCR; TCRdb has only the in-frame clones, and not every one. The table lists 150,000 to 180,000 clones, 10% of them singletons, with less than 0.5% in the top ten. Antigens of these TCRs are unknown. Study-level results: Researchers report that Type 1 diabetes patients had moderately but significantly shorter TCRB CDR3s across all four CD4+ subsets.

The source material was central memory CD4+ T cells from blood. The source is a young man with type 1 diabetes.

The V and J genes are TRBV19 and TRBJ2-1; 7 bases agree with TRBD2. V shed 5 bases and J 9 bases; nucleotides not matched to a gene: 16. The CDR3 covers 16 residues. Germline V CDR1 and CDR2: LNHDA, SQIVND (reference sequence). CDR3 nucleotide sequence: TGTGCCAGTAGTCTCCCTCCGGGGGGTTCAGCGAGTGAGCAGTTCTTC. Translation gives CASSLPPGGSASEQFF.

The V gene is TRBV7-2, the J gene TRBJ2-7; 8 bases are shared with TRBD2. The CDR3 consists of 15 residues. J gave up 2 bases and V 1 base, and 4 bases lay outside the gene matches. CDR1 and CDR2 (germline): SGHTA, FQGNSA. As DNA, the CDR3 is TGTGCCAGCAGCTTAGGGAGCGGGAGTCCCTACGAGCAGTACTTC. This encodes CASSLGSGSPYEQYF.

This chain joins TRBV11-2 and TRBJ1-5; no firm D call. The length of the CDR3 is 15 residues. The germline V gene encodes CDR1 SGHAT and CDR2 FQNNGV. V was trimmed by 0 bases and J by 10 bases, leaving 16 bases between them. The DNA of the CDR3 is TGTGCCAGCAGCTTAGATCGTGGGCCGTTCCAACCCCAGCATTTT. This gives the protein CASSLDRGPFQPQHF.

This clone was counted only a few times. V is TRBV11-2 and J is TRBJ2-2, with 14 bases lining up with TRBD2. Germline trimming cut 3 bases from V and 6 bases from J; bases unmatched to any gene: 12. Per the germline V gene, CDR1 is SGHAT and CDR2 is FQNNGV. The CDR3 runs 19 residues. In DNA form, the CDR3 reads TGTGCCAGCAGCTTCCCAACCGGGACTAGCGGGAGAAGGTCCGGGGAGCTGTTTTTT. This codes for CASSFPTGTSGRRSGELFF.

The V call is TRBV5-6, the J call TRBJ1-5, with a possible D match to TRBD1 (5 bases). V lost 1 base, J lost 1 base, and 18 bases lay in between. This CDR3 comprises 18 residues. From germline, CDR1 is SGHDT and CDR2 YYEEEE. CDR3 loop: CASSLYGGHSTSNQPQHF. For the CDR3, the DNA is TGTGCCAGCAGCTTGTATGGTGGACACTCAACCAGCAATCAGCCCCAGCATTTT.